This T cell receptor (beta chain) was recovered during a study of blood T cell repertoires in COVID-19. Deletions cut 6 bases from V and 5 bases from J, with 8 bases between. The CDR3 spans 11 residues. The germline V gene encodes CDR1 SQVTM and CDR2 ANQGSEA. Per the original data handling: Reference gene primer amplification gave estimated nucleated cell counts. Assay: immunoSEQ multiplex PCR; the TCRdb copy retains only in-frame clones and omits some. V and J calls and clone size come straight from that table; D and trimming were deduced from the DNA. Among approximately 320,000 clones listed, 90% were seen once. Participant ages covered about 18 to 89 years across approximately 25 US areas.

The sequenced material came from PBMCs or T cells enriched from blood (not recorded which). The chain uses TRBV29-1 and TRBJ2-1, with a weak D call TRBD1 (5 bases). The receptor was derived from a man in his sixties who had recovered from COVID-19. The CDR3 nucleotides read TGCAGCGTGACAGCCGACAATGAGCAGTTCTTC. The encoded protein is CSVTADNEQFF.